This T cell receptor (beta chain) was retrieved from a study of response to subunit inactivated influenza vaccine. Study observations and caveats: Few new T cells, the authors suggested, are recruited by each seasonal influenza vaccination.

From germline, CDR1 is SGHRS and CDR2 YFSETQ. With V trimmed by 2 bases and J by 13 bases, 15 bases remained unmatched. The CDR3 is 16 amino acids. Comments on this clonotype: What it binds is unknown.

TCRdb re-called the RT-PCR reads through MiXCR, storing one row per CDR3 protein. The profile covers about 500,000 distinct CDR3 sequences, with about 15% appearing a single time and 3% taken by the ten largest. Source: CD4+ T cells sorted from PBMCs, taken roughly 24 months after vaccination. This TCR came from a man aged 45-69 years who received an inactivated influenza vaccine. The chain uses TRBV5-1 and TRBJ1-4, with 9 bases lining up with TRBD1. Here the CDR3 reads CASSFTGGAGGGRLFF. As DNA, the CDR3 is TGCGCCAGCAGCTTCACAGGGGGCGCAGGAGGAGGGCGACTGTTTTTT.